This T cell receptor (beta chain) derives from a study of blood T cell repertoires in COVID-19 (TCRdb year 2020). For the wider study: The collaborator samples originated in the United States, Italy and Spain and spanned the acute and convalescent phases of COVID-19. The material from the prospective study consisted of cDNA or gDNA derived from T cells, B-cell-depleted T cells, or PBMCs. The dataset comprised deeply sampled blood TCRbeta repertoires from subjects exposed to, actively infected with, or recovered from COVID-19. The repertoires were released in a freely available public database meant as a resource for research on the immune response to SARS-CoV-2. Samples were obtained from the ongoing ImmuneRACE study (first 160 participants) and from 950 to 1,500 subjects provided by 6 global collaborators. Nearly every sample came with metadata listing a de-identified subject ID, COVID-19 status, age in years and sex. Where available, HLA class I and class II types were obtained from metadata supplied by the sample provider rather than from assay-based typing. General conclusions and limits of the study: The amount of clinical and demographic metadata varied by source and participant and was provided uncurated.

A remark on this clone: Its antigen is currently not known. No clone much larger than this one lies a single base away; base qualities are absent.

V loses 4 bases of germline sequence and J loses 4 bases, and the interval between the two ends is 18 bases. The CDR3 sequence holds 16 residues, the cysteine and phenylalanine included. Kept here is only the CDR3 DNA, which spans 48 bases and is read in frame from base 1. The germline V gene supplies CDR1 MGHRA and CDR2 YSYEKL. TCRbeta CDR3 regions were amplified from genomic DNA by means of the immunoSEQ Assay, a bias-controlled multiplex PCR. In the paper's pipeline: The number of nucleated cells in each sample was estimated from the amplification of reference gene primers within the assay. To quantify the absolute abundance of each unique TCRbeta CDR3 rearrangement, sequence reads were collapsed and filtered. Productive Simpson clonality was computed per sample as the square root of Simpson's diversity index over productive rearrangements. TCRdb limited this immuneACCESS table to in-frame rearrangements with V and J called. A share of clones is missing; checked studies link under half to unresolved V genes, and the rest is unexplained. The D gene and trimming were derived from the DNA, and the V and J assignments and clone size from that table. The sample table holds 130,000 or so clones, of which approximately 80% were seen once. The ten largest clonotypes hold roughly 12% of the sample.

Collaborating institutions collected whole blood in K2EDTA tubes following their own protocols. Collaborator samples were shipped for TCRbeta analysis as frozen whole blood, isolated PBMCs, or DNA extracted from either sample type. Here the chain combines TRBV4-1 and TRBJ2-3, with a tentative D gene TRBD1 over 6 matching bases. The clonotype comes from a human donor in a cohort sampled during active COVID-19. Input material: peripheral blood. The CDR3 protein is CASSRIWGPAADTQYF. The DNA sequence follows: TGCGCCAGCAGCCGAATATGGGGGCCGGCGGCAGATACGCAGTATTTT.